These 10 T cell receptor beta chains share one sample of origin, sequenced in a study of human T cells and chemical hapten exposure. Described time point: patch test 1, 2 weeks after DPC sensitization. The treatment: therapeutic diphenylcyclopropenone sensitization with weekly scalp DPC. Each CDR3 protein is one row after TCRdb ran MiXCR on the RACE reads. The table records approximately 73,000 distinct CDR3 sequences, 10% of them present only once. Sample: whole blood, taken in connection with sensitization to the hapten diphenylcyclopropenone (DPC). These receptors were obtained from a woman aged 45-65 years with alopecia areata. Some clones in this sample may be carry-over from other donors' samples.

In its sample, this clonotype was seen a few times. The chain uses TRBV6-5 and TRBJ2-2; 8 bases agree with TRBD1. Germline assignment: CDR1 MNHEY and CDR2 SVGAGI. The CDR3 loop spans 14 amino acids. J was trimmed by 5 bases and V by 8 bases; bases with no gene match: 7. CDR3: CASRQGAGTGELFF. For the CDR3, the DNA is TGTGCCAGCCGTCAGGGGGCAGGAACCGGGGAGCTGTTTTTT.

The gene calls are TRBV2 and TRBJ2-3; the D gene is possibly TRBD2 (5 bases). This CDR3 has 16 residues. Germline assignment: CDR1 SNHLY and CDR2 FYNNEI. V was pared by 8 bases and J by 5 bases, with 23 bases between. CDR3 region: CASGRPSGAGGDTQYF. DNA for the CDR3: TGTGCCAGCGGAAGGCCTTCCGGAGCTGGAGGAGATACGCAGTATTTT.

This clonotype has ten or more counts. The chain is built from TRBV20-1 and TRBJ2-3, with 12 bases lining up with TRBD1. The V gene end was trimmed by 5 bases and the J gene end by 4 bases; junction bases not matched to a gene: 4. From germline, CDR1 is DFQATT and CDR2 SNEGSKA (reference sequence). There are 14 residues in the CDR3. The chain's CDR3 is CSAGDRGRPDTQYF. In DNA form, the CDR3 reads TGCAGTGCTGGGGACAGGGGGCGGCCAGATACGCAGTATTTT.

V gene TRBV28 combines with J gene TRBJ2-4; D is possibly TRBD2 (6 bases). Deletions cut 7 bases from V and 3 bases from J, with 16 bases between. Germline CDR1 MDHEN, CDR2 SYDVKM. The CDR3 is made up of 15 amino acids. The DNA of the CDR3 is TGTGCCAGCACCCTCCCCACGGGAGACAAAAACATTCAGTACTTC. Amino acids: CASTLPTGDKNIQYF.

This clonotype was picked up a small number of times. One end of the junction does not line up with germline, which may come from a read error. The V and J genes are TRBV7-7 and TRBJ2-7; 8 bases match TRBD2. This CDR3 is 13 amino acids long. CDR1 SSHAT and CDR2 FNYEAQ come from the germline V gene (reference sequence). CDR3 sequence: CASSLAGTREQYF. The CDR3 coding sequence is TGTGCTAGCAGCTTAGCGGGAACAAGAGAGCAGTACTTC.

This clonotype has a handful of counts. The genes are TRBV13 and TRBJ2-3; TRBD2 might be the D (6 bases). CDR3 size: 13 residues. V was trimmed by 5 bases and J by 4 bases, leaving 10 bases between them. Germline V gene sequence: CDR1 PRHDT, CDR2 FYEKMQ (reference sequence). CDR3 region: CASSTGGSDTQYF. In DNA, the CDR3 is TGTGCCAGCAGCACCGGAGGGTCAGATACGCAGTATTTT.

This clonotype turned up a few times. The V and J genes are TRBV18 and TRBJ2-5; a weak D match, TRBD1 (6 bases). CDR3 size: 14 residues. The V gene lost 3 bases and the J gene lost 2 bases, with 10 bases spanning the gap. In germline, CDR1 is KGHSH, CDR2 LQKENI. CDR3 protein: CASSPGQIQETQYF. DNA for the CDR3: TGTGCCAGCTCACCCGGACAGATTCAAGAGACCCAGTACTTC.

This chain uses TRBV12-3 or TRBV12-4 with TRBJ2-3; D ambiguous. The V end was cut by 2 bases, the J end by 1 base, with 10 bases between. The length of the CDR3 is 15 residues. The CDR3 region is CASSLLPTGTDTQYF. The CDR3 DNA sequence: TGTGCCAGCAGTTTATTACCTACTGGCACAGATACGCAGTATTTT.

The chain uses TRBV5-1 and TRBJ1-4; 7 bases line up with TRBD1. CDR3 length equals 15 residues. The J segment lost 6 bases and the V segment lost 4 bases, leaving 9 bases of the junction unmatched. The germline V gene encodes CDR1 SGHRS and CDR2 YFSETQ. CDR3 protein: CASSPDEGAYEKLFF. CDR3 in DNA: TGCGCCAGCAGCCCCGATGAGGGGGCTTATGAAAAACTGTTTTTT.

The gene calls are TRBV6-1 and TRBJ2-3; TRBD2 aligns across 12 bases. V was clipped by 7 bases and J by 4 bases; unmatched bases: 6. This CDR3 contains 15 residues. Germline V CDR1 and CDR2: MNHNS, SASEGT. CDR3: CASTPTSGSPDTQYF. CDR3 bases: TGTGCCAGCACGCCGACTAGCGGGAGCCCAGATACGCAGTATTTT.